The 3 T cell receptor beta chains reported below all come from one sample, sequenced in a study of cytotoxic CD8 clonotypes in ibrutinib-treated CLL. Profiled with immunoSEQ multiplex PCR; TCRdb holds only in-frame clones, not every one. Among about 72,000 clones listed, 80% were seen once. This material consisted of PBMCs, taken at disease progression, from a patient treated with ibrutinib. The receptor source for this set is a human donor with chronic lymphocytic leukemia.

The V gene is TRBV13, the J gene TRBJ2-7; tentatively, D is TRBD1 (5 bases). CDR1 PRHDT and CDR2 FYEKMQ come from the germline V gene (reference sequence). V lost 0 bases to trimming and J lost 10 bases, with 13 bases between them. There are 13 residues in the CDR3. The DNA of the CDR3 is TGTGCCAGCAGCTTAGGGCAGGGCAGTCGACAGTACTTC. It specifies CASSLGQGSRQYF.

The chain employs TRBV30 and TRBJ2-1; tentatively, D is TRBD1 (5 bases). Trimming removed 1 base from V and 5 bases from J, with 12 bases in between. The CDR3 runs 14 residues. CDR1 and CDR2 (germline): GTSNPN, SVGIG (reference sequence). This CDR3 reads CAWSARRGDNEQFF. The CDR3 nucleotides are TGTGCCTGGAGTGCGCGAAGGGGCGACAATGAGCAGTTCTTC.

The J gene is TRBJ2-2, the V gene TRBV5-1; D not resolved. V lost 4 bases and J lost 5, with 12 bases in between. This CDR3 is built from 14 residues. In germline, CDR1 is SGHRS, CDR2 YFSETQ. CDR3 amino acids: CASSPGRNTGELFF. CDR3 coding DNA: TGCGCCAGCAGCCCAGGACGAAATACCGGGGAGCTGTTTTTT.